This entry lists 11 T cell receptor beta chains sequenced from one sample in a study of T cell repertoires in ileal Crohn's disease (dated by TCRdb to about 2019). Receptor libraries were prepared by the immunoSEQ multiplex PCR assay. Entries here come from immuneACCESS through TCRdb and include only in-frame sequences with V and J called. Some clones fail to appear in such tables; in the studies checked, an unresolved V gene covers under half of the shortfall, and the cause of the remainder is unknown. In all, the sample holds about 14,000 clones, and roughly 80% of those were seen once. Jointly, the top ten make up under 7% of the sample. Sample: ileal tissue. These receptors all stem from an adult with Crohn's disease.

This chain joins TRBV5-4 and TRBJ2-1; weak D call: TRBD1 (5 bases). Trimming cost V 2 bases and J 4 bases, with 10 bases left between them. The CDR3 loop spans 14 amino acids. Germline CDR1 reads SGHNT; CDR2 reads YYREEE (reference sequence). The CDR3 DNA reads TGTGCCAGCAGCTTACCCAGGGCTTACAATGAGCAGTTCTTC. Its protein product is CASSLPRAYNEQFF. Drawing the rest from reference TRBV5-4 and TRBJ2-1, the complete variable domain is ETGVTQSPTHLIKTRGQQVTLRCSSQSGHNTVSWYQQALGQGPQFIFQYYREEENGRGNFPPRFSGLQFPNYSSELNVNALELDDSALYLCASSLPRAYNEQFFGPGTRLTVL.

This chain connects TRBV7-2 to TRBJ2-5; no clear D gene. Germline V gene data show CDR1 as SGHTA and CDR2 as FQGNSA. This CDR3 has 12 amino acids. V was trimmed by 5 bases and J by 4 bases, leaving 8 bases between them. The CDR3 DNA is TGTGCCAGCAGCGCCTATACAGAGACCCAGTACTTC. Protein product: CASSAYTETQYF.

This clone was recorded a few times. The chain couples TRBV5-4 to TRBJ2-5, with 12 nucleotides matching TRBD2. The CDR3 loop spans 16 amino acids. With V trimmed by 2 bases and J by 2 bases, 4 bases remained unmatched. Germline V gene lookup returns CDR1 SGHNT and CDR2 YYREEE (reference sequence). The CDR3 region is CASSFGLAGKQETQYF. The CDR3 DNA is TGTGCCAGCAGCTTTGGACTAGCGGGGAAACAAGAGACCCAGTACTTC.

This CDR3 is CAISSPAGGGQETQYF. The CDR3 DNA reads TGTGCCATCAGCTCCCCAGCGGGGGGTGGTCAAGAGACCCAGTACTTC. The chain carries TRBV10-3 and TRBJ2-5; TRBD2 agrees at 9 bases. Trimming cost V 6 bases and J 2 bases; bases outside gene matches: 10. CDR1 ENHRY and CDR2 SYGVKD come from the germline V gene. This CDR3 has 16 residues.

The chain uses TRBV13 and TRBJ2-5; possibly TRBD2 for D (6 bases). The CDR3 has 13 residues. Trimming took 8 bases from V and 0 from J, leaving 10 bases between them. Germline CDR1 PRHDT, CDR2 FYEKMQ (reference sequence). This chain's CDR3 is CASHLANQETQYF. CDR3 sequence (DNA): TGTGCCAGCCACCTAGCGAACCAAGAGACCCAGTACTTC.

This chain joins TRBV5-1 and TRBJ1-5; TRBD1 agrees at 10 bases. Germline CDR1 SGHRS, CDR2 YFSETQ. Trimming cost V 4 bases and J 2 bases; bases outside gene matches: 6. This CDR3 spans 16 amino acids. This CDR3 reads CASSLSGTGGNQPQHF. The CDR3 DNA follows: TGCGCCAGCAGCCTTTCCGGGACAGGGGGCAATCAGCCCCAGCATTTT.

The rearrangement links TRBV19 to TRBJ1-2; D remains unclear. V lost 7 bases and J 2 bases, leaving 17 bases between the germline ends. The CDR3 has 15 amino acids. Germline V gives CDR1 LNHDA, CDR2 SQIVND (reference sequence). CDR3: CASTEGGYQNYGYTF. The CDR3 DNA reads TGTGCCAGTACCGAAGGAGGGTATCAGAACTATGGCTACACCTTC.

This chain uses TRBV14 with TRBJ2-7; D remains ambiguous. Between the trimmed V and J ends, which lost 1 base and 0 bases, there was a span of 7 bases. Germline CDR1 is SGHDN and CDR2 is FVKESK. This CDR3 comprises 14 residues. CDR3 in amino acids: CASSQGVLSYEQYF. The CDR3 region has the DNA TGTGCCAGCAGCCAAGGAGTACTCTCCTACGAGCAGTACTTC.

The CDR3 nucleotides are TGTGCCAGCAGTGAATCGGCTAGCGGGGGAGGGGTCGATGAGCAGTTCTTC. Its translation is CASSESASGGGVDEQFF. V and J are TRBV25-1 and TRBJ2-1; 10 nucleotides agree with TRBD2. Per the germline V gene, CDR1 is MGHDK and CDR2 is SYGVNS. This CDR3 contains 17 residues. J was trimmed by 8 bases and V by 1 base; bases with no gene match: 11.

This clone was observed once. The V call is TRBV5-6, the J call TRBJ1-5, with 8 bases lining up with TRBD1. CDR1 and CDR2 (germline): SGHDT, YYEEEE. The CDR3 has 16 residues. V shed 1 base and J 4 bases; nucleotides not matched to a gene: 7. The DNA of the CDR3 is TGTGCCAGCAGCTTGTGGTGGACAGGGTATAATCAGCCCCAGCATTTT. Encoded protein: CASSLWWTGYNQPQHF.

CDR3: CASSLEAGGATDTQYF. The CDR3 nucleotides read TGCGCCAGCAGCTTAGAAGCGGGAGGGGCCACAGATACGCAGTATTTT. The J gene is TRBJ2-3, the V gene TRBV5-1; 10 bases align to TRBD2. CDR3 length: 16 amino acids. The germline V gene has CDR1 SGHRS and CDR2 YFSETQ. V shed 2 bases and J 2 bases; nucleotides not matched to a gene: 5. Full variable domain (remainder filled in from reference TRBV5-1 and TRBJ2-3): KAGVTQTPRYLIKTRGQQVTLSCSPISGHRSVSWYQQTPGQGLQFLFEYFSETQRNKGNFPGRFSGRQFSNSRSEMNVSTLELGDSALYLCASSLEAGGATDTQYFGPGTRLTVL.